Shown below are 32 T cell receptor beta chains from a single sample sequenced in a study of T cell responses to AZD1222 COVID-19 vaccine. Assay: immunoSEQ multiplex PCR; the TCRdb copy retains only in-frame clones and omits some. The data contain 200,000 or so clones, approximately 91% of them seen just once; the ten biggest clones take up approximately 0.98%. The sample was peripheral blood, taken on day 0 of AZD1222 vaccination. All receptors derive from an adult in good health.

The rearrangement uses TRBV14 and TRBJ1-2, with no clear D. The germline gives CDR1 SGHDN, CDR2 FVKESK. V was trimmed by 10 bases and J by 5 bases, leaving 17 bases between them. The CDR3 runs to 13 residues. CDR3 sequence reads: CATTPGEFYGYTF. Written as DNA, the CDR3 is TGTGCCACAACCCCGGGAGAGTTTTATGGCTACACCTTC.

The chain carries TRBV12-5 and TRBJ2-1, with D tentatively TRBD1 (5 bases). The CDR3 runs to 15 residues. The V and J ends lost 6 bases and 8 bases respectively, with 20 bases between them. Germline-derived CDR1 and CDR2 are LGHNT and FRNRAP. CDR3 protein: CASGNTGDRMDEQFF. The CDR3 DNA is TGTGCTAGTGGGAATACAGGTGATCGAATGGATGAGCAGTTCTTC.

The V gene is TRBV5-5, the J gene TRBJ1-5, with D perhaps TRBD1 (6 bases). The CDR3 contains 14 residues. Looked up from germline, CDR1 is SGHKS and CDR2 is YYEKEE (reference sequence). V was clipped by 1 base and J by 4 bases, with 9 bases between them. The CDR3 DNA reads TGTGCCAGCAGCTTGTTCAGGGGTAATCAGCCCCAGCATTTT. Its protein is CASSLFRGNQPQHF.

This clone was counted a single time. The rearrangement uses TRBV7-6 and TRBJ2-7; D is possibly TRBD1 or TRBD2 (7 bases each). The germline V gene encodes CDR1 SGHVS and CDR2 FNYEAQ. This CDR3 has 15 amino acids. V gave up 7 bases and J gave up 3 bases, with 19 bases separating them. CDR3 amino acids: CASTPGRGRGYEQYF. CDR3 coding DNA: TGTGCCAGCACCCCGGGGAGGGGGCGCGGCTACGAGCAGTACTTC.

The chain has TRBV5-1 and TRBJ1-2; TRBD1 aligns across 9 bases. The CDR3 covers 15 residues. The junction had 9 bases not matched to a gene; V was cut back by 5 bases and J by 4 bases. The germline V gene encodes CDR1 SGHRS and CDR2 YFSETQ. CDR3 nucleotides: TGCGCCAGCAGTGATCCGCCACAGGGGGCCTATGGCTACACCTTC. Encoded protein: CASSDPPQGAYGYTF.

The chain combines TRBV25-1 with TRBJ1-1, with D unclear. The germline V gene encodes CDR1 MGHDK and CDR2 SYGVNS. The CDR3 has 12 residues. With 7 bases removed from V and 10 bases from J, the gap between germline ends came to 16 bases. Written as DNA, the CDR3 is TGTGCCAGCACCGCCGGCAGCCCAGGAGCTTTCTTT. It specifies CASTAGSPGAFF.

The rearrangement joins TRBV5-5 to TRBJ2-7; 9 bases are shared with TRBD2. V lost 5 bases, J lost 4 bases, and 13 bases stayed unmatched. Germline V lookup: CDR1 SGHKS, CDR2 YYEKEE (reference sequence). The CDR3 is made up of 16 amino acids. CDR3 sequence (DNA): TGTGCCAGCAGACTACTAGCGGGTGACAGACGGTACGAGCAGTACTTC. Encoded protein: CASRLLAGDRRYEQYF. Drawing the rest from reference TRBV5-5 and TRBJ2-7, the complete variable domain is DAGVTQSPTHLIKTRGQQVTLRCSPISGHKSVSWYQQVLGQGPQFIFQYYEKEERGRGNFPDRFSARQFPNYSSELNVNALLLGDSALYLCASRLLAGDRRYEQYFGPGTRLTVT.

The J gene is TRBJ2-1, the V gene TRBV7-3; weak D call: TRBD2 (5 bases). Germline-derived CDR1 and CDR2 are SGHTA and FQGTGA. Trimming shortened V by 5 bases and J by 6 bases, and 11 bases separated the two germline ends. The CDR3 length is 13 residues. CDR3 bases: TGTGCCAGCAGCCCGGACTGGGGCAATGAGCAGTTCTTC. Translated, it gives CASSPDWGNEQFF.

The chain is built from TRBV3-1 (or the pseudogene TRBV3-2) and TRBJ2-7; a possible D gene is TRBD1 (5 bases). CDR1 is LGHDT, CDR2 YNNKEL, per germline (reference sequence). Trimming stripped 2 bases from V and 4 bases from J, with 12 bases between. CDR3 length: 14 residues. The CDR3, as DNA: TGTGCCAGCAGCCAATTAGGACACCTATACGAGCAGTACTTC. This sequence encodes CASSQLGHLYEQYF.

The chain joins TRBV7-8 to TRBJ2-2, with D perhaps matching TRBD2 (5 bases). The CDR3 contains 15 residues. V lost 1 base, J lost 6 bases, and 12 bases lay in between. Germline V gene sequence: CDR1 SGHVS, CDR2 FQNEAQ. The CDR3 reads CASSLVQFGAGELFF. The DNA of the CDR3 is TGTGCCAGCAGCTTAGTTCAATTCGGGGCCGGGGAGCTGTTTTTT.

The chain recombines TRBV6-1 with TRBJ1-1, with D unresolved. Trimming cost V 1 base and J 6 bases, with 3 bases left between them. The CDR3 is 11 amino acids. The germline V gene encodes CDR1 MNHNS and CDR2 SASEGT. CDR3 nucleotide sequence: TGTGCCAGCAGTGAAGGGCCTGAAGCTTTCTTT. It yields the protein CASSEGPEAFF.

The gene calls are TRBV7-3 and TRBJ2-2; D gene unclear. This CDR3 has 13 residues. Trimming took 1 base from V and 2 from J, leaving 2 bases between them. CDR1 SGHTA and CDR2 FQGTGA come from the germline V gene. The CDR3 here is CASSLINTGELFF. CDR3 DNA: TGTGCCAGCAGCTTAATAAACACCGGGGAGCTGTTTTTT.

V gene TRBV28 combines with J gene TRBJ1-3; weak D call: TRBD1 (6 bases). The CDR3 is 19 residues long. The germline V gene encodes CDR1 MDHEN and CDR2 SYDVKM. V shed 3 bases and J shed 0 bases, with 21 bases lying between them. The CDR3 DNA sequence: TGTGCCAGCAGTTTCGCCCCTTTGGGGCAGGGGTCCTCTGGAAACACCATATATTTT. Amino acid sequence: CASSFAPLGQGSSGNTIYF.

The chain is built from TRBV28 and TRBJ2-3, with 8 bases matching TRBD2. The V and J ends lost 6 bases and 4 bases, in that order; junction bases with no gene match: 6. CDR1 and CDR2 from the germline V gene are MDHEN and SYDVKM. The CDR3 runs to 14 residues. For the CDR3, the DNA is TGTGCCAGCAGGTCGAGCGGGAGTGCAGATACGCAGTATTTT. This translates into CASRSSGSADTQYF.

The chain uses TRBV5-4 and TRBJ1-1; possible D gene TRBD1, 6 bases. Germline V CDR1 and CDR2: SGHNT, YYREEE (reference sequence). The V and J ends lost 5 bases and 0 bases respectively, with 23 bases between them. The CDR3 contains 18 residues. The CDR3 sequence is CASSRPGAGRGLNTEAFF. CDR3 in DNA: TGTGCCAGCAGTCGGCCAGGGGCGGGGAGGGGATTGAACACTGAAGCTTTCTTT. Full variable domain (rest looked up from reference TRBV5-4 and TRBJ1-1): ETGVTQSPTHLIKTRGQQVTLRCSSQSGHNTVSWYQQALGQGPQFIFQYYREEENGRGNFPPRFSGLQFPNYSSELNVNALELDDSALYLCASSRPGAGRGLNTEAFFGQGTRLTVV.

V and J are TRBV9 and TRBJ2-2; 10 nucleotides align to TRBD2. In germline, CDR1 is SGDLS, CDR2 YYNGEE. With V trimmed by 3 bases and J by 3 bases, 14 bases remained unmatched. The CDR3 extends over 19 amino acids. CDR3 sequence (DNA): TGTGCCAGCAGCGGGGGAGGTCTAGCGGGAGCCCTCGACACCGGGGAGCTGTTTTTT. Translated, it gives CASSGGGLAGALDTGELFF. The full variable domain, completed using reference TRBV9 and TRBJ2-2, is DSGVTQTPKHLITATGQRVTLRCSPRSGDLSVYWYQQSLDQGLQFLIQYYNGEERAKGNILERFSAQQFPDLHSELNLSSLELGDSALYFCASSGGGLAGALDTGELFFGEGSRLTVL.

The rearrangement joins TRBV4-1 to TRBJ2-5; 8 bases map to TRBD2. V was clipped by 4 bases and J by 5 bases; unmatched bases: 6. Germline V gene sequence: CDR1 MGHRA, CDR2 YSYEKL. This CDR3 is built from 14 residues. This CDR3 is CASSLRTSLETQYF. CDR3 DNA sequence: TGCGCCAGCAGCCTAAGGACTAGCCTGGAGACCCAGTACTTC.

The CDR3 here is CASSLAGMNTEAFF. CDR3 coding DNA: TGTGCCAGCAGTCTAGCAGGAATGAACACTGAAGCTTTCTTT. J is TRBJ1-1 and V is TRBV7-8, with D unclear. Germline CDR1 SGHVS, CDR2 FQNEAQ. There are 14 residues in the CDR3. Trimming pared 6 bases from V and 0 bases from J, leaving 11 bases between. The whole variable domain, remainder taken from reference TRBV7-8 and TRBJ1-1, is GAGVSQSPRYKVAKRGQDVALRCDPISGHVSLFWYQQALGQGPEFLTYFQNEAQLDKSGLPSDRFFAERPEGSVSTLKIQRTQQEDSAVYLCASSLAGMNTEAFFGQGTRLTVV.

The chain uses TRBV11-3 and TRBJ2-1; unclear D gene. V lost 1 base, J lost 2 bases, and 12 bases lay in between. The CDR3 extends over 16 amino acids. Germline V CDR1 and CDR2: SGHNT, YENEEA. The CDR3 region is CASSLGLGGAYNEQFF. The CDR3 DNA reads as TGTGCCAGCAGCTTAGGTTTGGGTGGTGCCTACAATGAGCAGTTCTTC.

V is TRBV2 and J is TRBJ1-2, with D possibly TRBD1 on 5 matching bases. This CDR3 has 15 residues. V was clipped by 0 bases and J by 4 bases, with 12 bases between them. Germline lookup yields CDR1 SNHLY and CDR2 FYNNEI. Written as DNA, the CDR3 is TGTGCCAGCAGTGAAGCCCCCGGGACGGGCTATGGCTACACCTTC. Translation: CASSEAPGTGYGYTF. Complete variable domain (other parts from reference TRBV2 and TRBJ1-2): EPEVTQTPSHQVTQMGQEVILRCVPISNHLYFYWYRQILGQKVEFLVSFYNNEISEKSEIFDDQFSVERPDGSNFTLKIRSTKLEDSAMYFCASSEAPGTGYGYTFGSGTRLTVV.

The chain recombines TRBV5-1 with TRBJ2-2; tentatively, D is TRBD2 (6 bases). V was clipped by 7 bases and J by 7 bases, with 20 bases between them. Germline V gives CDR1 SGHRS, CDR2 YFSETQ. The length of the CDR3 is 15 residues. CDR3 in amino acids: CASLEEGRTRGELFF. CDR3 nucleotides: TGCGCCAGCTTGGAGGAGGGAAGGACACGCGGGGAGCTGTTTTTT.

This chain connects TRBV28 to TRBJ2-7; D not certain. V lost 4 bases, J lost 2 bases, and 12 bases lay in between. In germline, CDR1 is MDHEN, CDR2 SYDVKM. CDR3 length equals 14 residues. Here the CDR3 reads CASSSPVRTYEQYF. Here the CDR3 DNA reads TGTGCCAGCAGTTCCCCCGTCAGGACCTACGAGCAGTACTTC.

This chain links TRBV24-1 with TRBJ2-5, with 7 bases lining up with TRBD2. CDR1 KGHDR and CDR2 SFDVKD come from the germline V gene. V lost 7 bases to trimming and J lost 2 bases; unmatched junction nucleotides: 3. CDR3 length: 13 amino acids. The CDR3 spells CATSGGSQETQYF. The CDR3 DNA reads TGTGCCACCAGCGGGGGGTCTCAAGAGACCCAGTACTTC.

The V and J genes are TRBV19 and TRBJ1-1; D call uncertain. The CDR3 runs 12 residues. Germline loops: CDR1 LNHDA, CDR2 SQIVND (reference sequence). Trimming removed 6 bases from V and 6 bases from J, with 11 bases in between. DNA of the CDR3: TGTGCCAGTAGAGGCAGCCATGCTGAAGCTTTCTTT. Translation gives CASRGSHAEAFF.

This chain connects TRBV2 to TRBJ2-5; 10 bases are a match to TRBD1. Per germline, CDR1 SNHLY and CDR2 FYNNEI. The CDR3 loop spans 14 amino acids. Trimming at V came to 6 bases and at J to 5 bases, leaving 6 bases not matched to a gene. The CDR3 DNA follows: TGTGCCAGCAGCGAGACAGGGGGCGGGGAGACCCAGTACTTC. It encodes CASSETGGGETQYF.

The chain carries TRBV25-1 and TRBJ1-1; no definite D call. V was cut by 6 bases and J by 0 bases, with 5 bases left in between. CDR3 length: 12 amino acids. CDR1 is MGHDK and CDR2 is SYGVNS in the germline V gene. The CDR3 DNA reads TGTGCCAGCAGAGTCATGAACACTGAAGCTTTCTTT. Residues: CASRVMNTEAFF.

The gene calls are TRBV6-2 or TRBV6-3 and TRBJ1-1; a weak D match, TRBD1 (6 bases). The CDR3 spans 16 residues. V was pared by 2 bases and J by 5 bases, with 18 bases between. Germline V lookup: CDR1 MNHEY, CDR2 SVGEGT. The chain's CDR3 is CASSYETGGAGTEAFF. CDR3 coding DNA: TGTGCCAGCAGTTACGAGACGGGGGGGGCCGGGACTGAAGCTTTCTTT.

The chain links TRBV7-9 to TRBJ1-1; D unclear. The V end lost 7 bases, the J end lost 0 bases, and 15 bases lay between the germline ends. This CDR3 region has 15 residues. Germline values: CDR1 SEHNR, CDR2 FQNEAQ (reference sequence). CDR3 sequence (DNA): TGTGCCAGCATATTGGGTGAGATCATGAACACTGAAGCTTTCTTT. It is translated as CASILGEIMNTEAFF. Looking up the rest from reference TRBV7-9 and TRBJ1-1 gives the full variable domain: DTGVSQNPRHKITKRGQNVTFRCDPISEHNRLYWYRQTLGQGPEFLTYFQNEAQLEKSRLLSDRFSAERPKGSFSTLEIQRTEQGDSAMYLCASILGEIMNTEAFFGQGTRLTVV.

This chain uses TRBV11-2 with TRBJ2-1; TRBD2 agrees at 11 bases. Unmatched junction bases numbered 7, after V lost 2 bases and J lost 7 bases. Germline V gene lookup returns CDR1 SGHAT and CDR2 FQNNGV. The CDR3 is made up of 16 amino acids. This chain's CDR3 is CASSLLSGGALNEQFF. DNA for the CDR3: TGTGCCAGCAGCTTACTTAGCGGGGGGGCGTTAAATGAGCAGTTCTTC.

This clone was observed a handful of times. The rearrangement joins TRBV6-1 to TRBJ2-7, with 10 bases identical to TRBD1. CDR3 length equals 17 residues. The germline V gene encodes CDR1 MNHNS and CDR2 SASEGT. With 4 bases clipped from V and 4 bases from J, the junction kept 13 bases outside the gene matches. The CDR3 bases are TGTGCCAGCAGTGTACAAAAGGGGGGACAGGGGTTATACGAGCAGTACTTC. Its translation: CASSVQKGGQGLYEQYF.

CDR3 DNA: TGTGCCAGCAGTCCGCCTGGGACAGGGCATCAGGTGCAGTATTTT. This gives the protein CASSPPGTGHQVQYF. This chain links TRBV6-2 or TRBV6-3 with TRBJ2-3; TRBD1 matches at 9 bases. Germline assignment: CDR1 MNHEY and CDR2 SVGEGT. The CDR3 length is 15 residues. V dropped 5 bases and J dropped 11; count of bases not matched to a gene: 14.

V usage is TRBV6-4 and J usage is TRBJ1-2; 9 nucleotides align to TRBD1. The CDR3 runs 15 residues. After removal of 6 bases from V and 8 bases from J, the junction contained 13 bases not matched to a gene. Germline values: CDR1 MRHNA, CDR2 SNTAGT. For the CDR3, the DNA is TGTGCCAGCAGAGAAAGCCCCGGGACAGGGATCGGCTACACCTTC. Amino acids: CASRESPGTGIGYTF.